The clone carrying this T cell receptor beta chain was detected a few times. The data stem from a study of blood T cell repertoires in COVID-19. Looking at the study overall: Samples taken during acute and convalescent COVID-19 were collected in the United States, Italy and Spain.

Recruits, aged about 18 to 100 years, lived in 24 US areas. Cohort 3 recovered donors had two negative PCRs, clearance, or symptom resolution. Per the original data handling: Amplification of reference gene primers was used by the study to estimate nucleated cell counts. Generated by immunoSEQ multiplex PCR, the TCRdb table keeps only in-frame clones and is missing some. V and J calls and clone size are copied from that table; D and trimming were computed from the DNA. The sample lists under 200,000 clones, approximately 88% occurring once. Germline V gene data show CDR1 as SQVTM and CDR2 as ANQGSEA. The CDR3 loop spans 12 amino acids.

This TCR came from a woman aged 18-29 years who had recovered from COVID-19. The chain joins TRBV29-1 to TRBJ2-1; 7 nucleotides line up with TRBD2. Sequenced material: PBMCs or T cells enriched from blood (not recorded which). CDR3 residues: CLGGSSYNEQFF. In DNA form, the CDR3 reads TGCCTCGGGGGGAGCTCCTACAATGAGCAGTTCTTC.